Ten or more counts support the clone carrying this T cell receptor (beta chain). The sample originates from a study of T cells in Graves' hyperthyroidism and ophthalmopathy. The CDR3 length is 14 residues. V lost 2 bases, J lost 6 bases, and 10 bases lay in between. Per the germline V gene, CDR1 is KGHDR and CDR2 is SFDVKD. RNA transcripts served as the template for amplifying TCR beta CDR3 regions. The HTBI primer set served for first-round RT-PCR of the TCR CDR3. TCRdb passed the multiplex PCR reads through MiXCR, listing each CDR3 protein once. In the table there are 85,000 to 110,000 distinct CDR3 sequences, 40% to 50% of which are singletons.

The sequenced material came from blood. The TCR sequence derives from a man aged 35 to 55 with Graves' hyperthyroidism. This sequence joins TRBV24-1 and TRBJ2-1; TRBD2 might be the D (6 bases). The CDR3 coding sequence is TGTGCCACCAGTGATTCGCGGAGGGTCAATGAGCAGTTCTTC. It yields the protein CATSDSRRVNEQFF.